A single sample gave rise to the 30 T cell receptor beta chains below, sequenced in a study of blood T cell repertoires in COVID-19. Sequenced by immunoSEQ multiplex PCR; TCRdb stores in-frame clones only, minus some. The sample shows about 83,000 clones, 90% of them seen only once. The sequenced material came from peripheral blood. The receptors here all came from a woman aged 80 or over with active or convalescent COVID-19.

The rearrangement joins TRBV24-1 to TRBJ2-3; 8 bases are shared with TRBD2. The length of the CDR3 is 18 residues. CDR1 and CDR2 from the germline V gene are KGHDR and SFDVKD. V dropped 4 bases and J dropped 2; count of bases not matched to a gene: 13. The CDR3 nucleotides are TGTGCCACCAGTGACCCAGGAAGTAGGGGACTAGACACAGATACGCAGTATTTT. It encodes CATSDPGSRGLDTDTQYF.

With regard to this clone: The conserved final phenylalanine or tryptophan is absent from the CDR3, which likely points to a read error. V usage is TRBV3-1 (or the pseudogene TRBV3-2) and J usage is TRBJ1-2, with TRBD1 matching 7 bases. The CDR3 has 13 residues. The ends lost 1 base at V and 7 bases at J; junction bases unmatched: 3. Germline-derived CDR1 and CDR2 are LGHDT and YNNKEL (reference sequence). CDR3 nucleotides: TGTGCCAGCAGCCAAGTAACAGGGGTTGGCTACACCCTC. Encoded protein: CASSQVTGVGYTL.

This chain links TRBV5-6 with TRBJ2-5; 7 nucleotides match TRBD1. There are 14 residues in the CDR3. The V and J ends lost 1 base and 5 bases, in that order; junction bases with no gene match: 5. Germline lookup yields CDR1 SGHDT and CDR2 YYEEEE. The CDR3 coding sequence is TGTGCCAGCAGCTTGAGACAGGGTGTGGAGACCCAGTACTTC. As protein: CASSLRQGVETQYF.

The rearrangement joins TRBV7-9 to TRBJ1-4; 8 nucleotides line up with TRBD1. V lost 5 bases to trimming and J lost 7 bases; unmatched junction nucleotides: 9. The germline V gene has CDR1 SEHNR and CDR2 FQNEAQ (reference sequence). The CDR3 has 15 residues. CDR3 nucleotides: TGTGCCAGCAGCCCGAAAACAGGACAGGGTGAAAAACTGTTTTTT. This translates into CASSPKTGQGEKLFF.

The chain employs TRBV7-9 and TRBJ2-2, with D possibly matching TRBD1 (6 bases). V lost 1 base and J 6 bases, leaving 9 bases between the germline ends. The CDR3 runs to 14 residues. Per germline, CDR1 SEHNR and CDR2 FQNEAQ (reference sequence). The CDR3 DNA reads TGTGCCAGCAGCTTAGGGGCAGGGGCCGGGGAGCTGTTTTTT. Its protein is CASSLGAGAGELFF.

The chain joins TRBV13 to TRBJ2-7, with a possible D match to TRBD1 (5 bases). Trimming shortened V by 0 bases and J by 1 base, and 7 bases separated the two germline ends. CDR1 and CDR2 (germline): PRHDT, FYEKMQ (reference sequence). The CDR3 length is 14 residues. This chain's CDR3 is CASSLGGESYEQYF. DNA for the CDR3: TGTGCCAGCAGCTTAGGAGGGGAATCCTACGAGCAGTACTTC.

The chain joins TRBV30 to TRBJ2-7; TRBD2 aligns across 9 bases. Germline trimming cut 8 bases from V and 5 bases from J; bases unmatched to any gene: 13. Germline lookup yields CDR1 GTSNPN and CDR2 SVGIG (reference sequence). The CDR3 covers 14 residues. Here the CDR3 reads CAGRSAGGFNEQYF. The CDR3 DNA reads TGTGCCGGCCGAAGCGCGGGGGGGTTCAACGAGCAGTACTTC.

The chain combines TRBV5-1 with TRBJ2-7; 9 bases match TRBD1. Germline assignment: CDR1 SGHRS and CDR2 YFSETQ. The junction had 3 bases not matched to a gene; V was cut back by 4 bases and J by 7 bases. The CDR3 loop spans 12 amino acids. The CDR3 protein is CASSLDRGEQYF. DNA for the CDR3: TGCGCCAGCAGCCTGGACAGGGGAGAGCAGTACTTC.

The CDR3 is CASSQELSRGYTF. Here the CDR3 DNA reads TGCGCCAGCAGCCAGGAACTATCCCGTGGCTACACCTTC. This chain joins TRBV4-3 and TRBJ1-2; no firm D call. The ends were cut back, 3 bases at V and 7 bases at J, with 12 bases in the middle. The CDR3 has 13 residues. Per germline, CDR1 LGHNA and CDR2 YSLEER.

This sequence joins TRBV7-2 and TRBJ2-7; D not resolved. Trimming removed 2 bases from V and 9 bases from J, with 23 bases in between. The CDR3 totals 16 residues. Germline V gives CDR1 SGHTA, CDR2 FQGNSA. The CDR3 DNA sequence: TGTGCCAGCAGCTTAAACTTCTCCCCGCGTCCTACGAGGCAGTACTTC. This codes for CASSLNFSPRPTRQYF.

The chain joins TRBV9 to TRBJ2-2; 11 bases align to TRBD2. The CDR3 sequence is 16 residues long. Germline V gene data show CDR1 as SGDLS and CDR2 as YYNGEE. V shed 2 bases, J shed 3 bases, and the junction held 3 bases outside the gene matches. As DNA, the CDR3 is TGTGCCAGCAGCGTGGGACTAGCGGCTGACACCGGGGAGCTGTTTTTT. Its translation: CASSVGLAADTGELFF.

V usage is TRBV9 and J usage is TRBJ2-3; 7 bases agree with TRBD2. The CDR3 covers 14 residues. Per the germline V gene, CDR1 is SGDLS and CDR2 is YYNGEE. V lost 3 bases to trimming and J lost 0 bases; unmatched junction nucleotides: 1. DNA for the CDR3: TGTGCCAGCAGCGGGGGAGGGAGCACAGATACGCAGTATTTT. This codes for CASSGGGSTDTQYF.

The rearrangement joins TRBV2 to TRBJ2-1; 7 nucleotides match TRBD2. The germline V gene has CDR1 SNHLY and CDR2 FYNNEI. Unmatched junction bases numbered 13, after V lost 8 bases and J lost 6 bases. The CDR3 length is 15 residues. CDR3 nucleotide sequence: TGTGCCAGCGGCCGCCTGGGGGGGGGACGCAATGAGCAGTTCTTC. Residues: CASGRLGGGRNEQFF.

The chain combines TRBV28 with TRBJ1-4, with no clear D. V lost 4 bases, J lost 1 base, and 10 bases lay in between. The CDR3 is 15 residues long. Germline V gene sequence: CDR1 MDHEN, CDR2 SYDVKM. Here the CDR3 DNA reads TGTGCCAGCAGTTCGTTCGGTTTAACTAATGAAAAACTGTTTTTT. The encoded protein is CASSSFGLTNEKLFF.

The chain joins TRBV5-1 to TRBJ2-2; D call uncertain. Deletions cut 4 bases from V and 1 base from J, with 8 bases between. This CDR3 spans 14 amino acids. Germline V lookup: CDR1 SGHRS, CDR2 YFSETQ. The CDR3 region is CASSSYRNTGELFF. The CDR3 DNA reads as TGCGCCAGCAGCAGTTACAGGAACACCGGGGAGCTGTTTTTT.

The V call is TRBV6-2 or TRBV6-3, the J call TRBJ2-7; TRBD2 matches 16 bases. With V trimmed by 2 bases and J by 2 bases, 0 bases remained unmatched. The CDR3 is 16 amino acids. From germline, CDR1 is MNHEY and CDR2 SVGEGT. Here the CDR3 reads CASSYGTSGGAYEQYF. In nucleotides, the CDR3 is TGTGCCAGCAGTTACGGGACTAGCGGGGGGGCCTACGAGCAGTACTTC.

The chain has TRBV7-2 and TRBJ1-1; D is ambiguous. Trimming left V 5 bases short and J 1 base short, with 14 bases between. CDR1 is SGHTA and CDR2 is FQGNSA in the germline V gene. The CDR3 loop spans 15 amino acids. The CDR3 reads CASSLLWAGNTEAFF. The DNA of the CDR3 is TGTGCCAGCAGCCTACTATGGGCGGGGAACACTGAAGCTTTCTTT.

V and J are TRBV2 and TRBJ1-6; D is unclear. V was pared by 2 bases and J by 8 bases, with 10 bases between. The germline gives CDR1 SNHLY, CDR2 FYNNEI. This CDR3 has 14 residues. The CDR3 region has the DNA TGTGCCAGCAGTGAACTGGGCAGAGATTCACCCCTCCACTTT. Its protein is CASSELGRDSPLHF.

V and J are TRBV6-5 and TRBJ2-3; TRBD1 agrees at 7 bases. After removal of 4 bases from V and 2 bases from J, the junction contained 3 bases not matched to a gene. The CDR3 loop spans 14 amino acids. Germline V lookup: CDR1 MNHEY, CDR2 SVGAGI. The CDR3 sequence: CASSFDRATDTQYF. CDR3 nucleotide sequence: TGTGCCAGCAGTTTTGACAGGGCCACAGATACGCAGTATTTT.

The rearrangement joins TRBV2 to TRBJ2-7; 7 bases match TRBD1. CDR3 size: 14 residues. The V gene's germline CDR1 is SNHLY and CDR2 FYNNEI. The V gene end was trimmed by 7 bases and the J gene end by 0 bases; junction bases not matched to a gene: 6. CDR3 residues: CASIQTGSSYEQYF. The CDR3 DNA is TGTGCCAGCATACAGACAGGGAGCTCCTACGAGCAGTACTTC.

The gene calls are TRBV6-6 and TRBJ2-7, with 7 bases identical to TRBD1. Trimming at V came to 5 bases and at J to 3 bases, leaving 4 bases not matched to a gene. CDR3 size: 13 residues. The V gene's germline CDR1 is MNHNY and CDR2 SVGAGI (reference sequence). The CDR3 here is CASSPTGLYEQYF. The CDR3 coding sequence is TGTGCCAGCAGTCCGACAGGGCTCTACGAGCAGTACTTC.

The rearrangement joins TRBV2 to TRBJ1-6; weak D call: TRBD1 (5 bases). V gave up 6 bases and J gave up 5 bases, with 11 bases separating them. CDR1 is SNHLY, CDR2 FYNNEI, per germline. The CDR3 consists of 14 residues. The CDR3 protein is CASRDNRNNSPLHF. CDR3 DNA sequence: TGTGCCAGCAGGGACAACAGAAATAATTCACCCCTCCACTTT.

The genes are TRBV2 and TRBJ2-7, with D tentatively TRBD2 (6 bases). The CDR3 runs to 14 residues. Germline CDR1 reads SNHLY; CDR2 reads FYNNEI. V dropped 4 bases and J dropped 3 bases, with 13 bases sitting between them. CDR3 in DNA: TGTGCCAGCAGTGTGGACGGGGGATTCTACGAGCAGTACTTC. Its translation is CASSVDGGFYEQYF.

This chain links TRBV7-2 with TRBJ1-5; D call uncertain. Between the trimmed V and J ends, which lost 1 base and 6 bases, there was a span of 7 bases. Germline assignment: CDR1 SGHTA and CDR2 FQGNSA. The CDR3 is made up of 13 amino acids. CDR3: CASSLGGIQPQHF. Written as DNA, the CDR3 is TGTGCCAGCAGCTTAGGAGGGATTCAGCCCCAGCATTTT.

The chain combines TRBV27 with TRBJ2-4; the D gene is possibly TRBD1 (6 bases). CDR1 and CDR2 (germline): MNHEY, SMNVEV (reference sequence). V lost 4 bases, J lost 0 bases, and 13 bases lay in between. CDR3 length: 16 amino acids. In DNA, the CDR3 is TGTGCCAGCAGTTCCCGGGACAAAATAGCCAAAAACATTCAGTACTTC. Protein product: CASSSRDKIAKNIQYF.

The chain is built from TRBV6-2 or TRBV6-3 and TRBJ1-1; TRBD1 is a possible D gene (5 bases). Germline V CDR1 and CDR2: MNHEY, SVGEGT. The CDR3 runs 14 residues. Trimming took 4 bases from V and 1 from J, leaving 10 bases between them. Written as DNA, the CDR3 is TGTGCCAGCAGTTCCCAGGGTACGAACACTGAAGCTTTCTTT. It translates to CASSSQGTNTEAFF.

The chain uses TRBV27 and TRBJ1-6; D not resolved. This CDR3 spans 15 amino acids. V was cut by 2 bases and J by 9 bases, with 14 bases left in between. Germline CDR1 and CDR2: MNHEY and SMNVEV (reference sequence). CDR3: CASSLHRGGSSPLHF. CDR3 in DNA: TGTGCCAGCAGTTTACACCGTGGCGGGTCTTCACCCCTCCACTTT.

The J gene is TRBJ2-1, the V gene TRBV27, with TRBD1 matching over 8 bases. The CDR3 consists of 17 residues. V shed 6 bases, J shed 5 bases, and the junction held 15 bases outside the gene matches. Germline V lookup: CDR1 MNHEY, CDR2 SMNVEV (reference sequence). The CDR3, as DNA: TGTGCCAGCAGCCTCCCTTCCGGGACAGGTATTAACAATGAGCAGTTCTTC. Translation: CASSLPSGTGINNEQFF.

The chain uses TRBV4-2 and TRBJ1-4; 7 bases match TRBD1. Germline CDR1 LGHNA, CDR2 YNFKEQ. After removal of 1 base from V and 0 bases from J, the junction contained 5 bases not matched to a gene. The CDR3 runs to 17 residues. The CDR3: CASSQVTGKPTNEKLFF. The CDR3 DNA reads TGTGCCAGCAGCCAAGTGACAGGGAAGCCAACTAATGAAAAACTGTTTTTT.

J is TRBJ2-2 and V is TRBV14; perhaps TRBD1 as D (5 bases). Germline V CDR1 and CDR2: SGHDN, FVKESK. With 4 bases removed from V and 1 base from J, the gap between germline ends came to 13 bases. The CDR3 runs 16 residues. DNA of the CDR3: TGTGCCAGCAGCCTTTTGTCAGGGTGGAACACCGGGGAGCTGTTTTTT. This encodes CASSLLSGWNTGELFF.